This T cell receptor beta chain was captured in a study of monozygotic twins with inflammatory bowel disease. TCRdb re-called the 5' RACE reads; every CDR3 protein appears as one record, without DNA. This listing includes approximately 400,000 distinct CDR3 sequences. The source of this sequence is a human donor with ulcerative colitis or Crohn's disease, or a healthy co-twin of an affected twin (not recorded which). The sample was blood.

The CDR3 protein is CASSHFTGGLGYTF. The V call is TRBV7-2, the J call TRBJ1-2; TCRdb's assignment of TRBD1 cannot be checked, as there is no DNA. The CDR3 is made up of 14 amino acids. From germline, CDR1 is SGHTA and CDR2 FQGNSA.